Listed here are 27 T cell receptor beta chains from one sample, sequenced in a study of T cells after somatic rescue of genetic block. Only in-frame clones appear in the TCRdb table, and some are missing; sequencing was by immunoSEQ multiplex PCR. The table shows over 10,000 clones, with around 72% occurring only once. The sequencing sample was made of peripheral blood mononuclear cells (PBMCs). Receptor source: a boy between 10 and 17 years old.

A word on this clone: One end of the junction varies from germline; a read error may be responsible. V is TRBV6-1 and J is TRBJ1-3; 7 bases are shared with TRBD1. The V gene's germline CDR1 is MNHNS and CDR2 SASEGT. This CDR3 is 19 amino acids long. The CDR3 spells CASSEFNPPGTATGNTIYF. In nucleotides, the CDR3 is TGTGCCAGCAGTGAATTTAATCCACCCGGGACAGCCACTGGGAACACCATATATTTT.

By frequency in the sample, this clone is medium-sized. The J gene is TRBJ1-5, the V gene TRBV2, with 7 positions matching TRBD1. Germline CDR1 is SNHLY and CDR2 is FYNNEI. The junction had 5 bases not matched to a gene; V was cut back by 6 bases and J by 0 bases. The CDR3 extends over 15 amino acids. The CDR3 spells CASSVTGNSNQPQHF. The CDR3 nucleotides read TGTGCCAGCAGCGTGACAGGGAATAGCAATCAGCCCCAGCATTTT.

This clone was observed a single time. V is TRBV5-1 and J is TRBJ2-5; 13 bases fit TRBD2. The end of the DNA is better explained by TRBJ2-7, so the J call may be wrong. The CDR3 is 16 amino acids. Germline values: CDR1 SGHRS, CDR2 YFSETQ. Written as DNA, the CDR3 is TGCGCCAGCAGCTCAAGGACTAGCGGGAGTTATAGCGAGCAGTACTTC. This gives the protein CASSSRTSGSYSEQYF.

CDR3 protein: CASSFRELNTEAFF. The CDR3 DNA sequence: TGTGCCAGCAGCTTCAGGGAACTGAACACTGAAGCTTTCTTT. This rearrangement joins TRBV5-6 to TRBJ1-1; possibly TRBD1 for D (5 bases). V lost 2 bases to trimming and J lost 0 bases, with 8 bases between them. Germline V CDR1 and CDR2: SGHDT, YYEEEE. The CDR3 has 14 amino acids.

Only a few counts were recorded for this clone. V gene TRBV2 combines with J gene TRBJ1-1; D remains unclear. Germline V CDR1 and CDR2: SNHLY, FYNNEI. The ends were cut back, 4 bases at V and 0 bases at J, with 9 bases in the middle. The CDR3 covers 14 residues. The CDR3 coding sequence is TGTGCCAGCAGTGGGCAGCCTATGAACACTGAAGCTTTCTTT. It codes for CASSGQPMNTEAFF.

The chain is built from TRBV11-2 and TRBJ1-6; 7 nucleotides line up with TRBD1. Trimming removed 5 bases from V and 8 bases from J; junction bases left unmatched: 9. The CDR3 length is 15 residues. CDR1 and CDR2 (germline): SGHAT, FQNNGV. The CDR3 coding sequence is TGTGCCAGCAGCGAACGGGACAGCCTTTATTCACCCCTCCACTTT. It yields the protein CASSERDSLYSPLHF.

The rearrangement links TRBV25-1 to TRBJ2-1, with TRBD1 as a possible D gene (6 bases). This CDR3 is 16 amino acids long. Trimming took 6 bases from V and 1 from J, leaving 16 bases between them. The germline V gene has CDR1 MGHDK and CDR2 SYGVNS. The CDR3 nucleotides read TGTGCCAGCAGGAGCCCTCGGACAGCTTCCTACAATGAGCAGTTCTTC. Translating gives CASRSPRTASYNEQFF.

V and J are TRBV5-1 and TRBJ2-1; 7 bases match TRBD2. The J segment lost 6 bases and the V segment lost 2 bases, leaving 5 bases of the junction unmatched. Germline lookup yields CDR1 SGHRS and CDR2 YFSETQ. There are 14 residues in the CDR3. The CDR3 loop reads CASSLWRGFNEQFF. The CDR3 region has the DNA TGCGCCAGCAGCTTATGGCGGGGGTTCAATGAGCAGTTCTTC.

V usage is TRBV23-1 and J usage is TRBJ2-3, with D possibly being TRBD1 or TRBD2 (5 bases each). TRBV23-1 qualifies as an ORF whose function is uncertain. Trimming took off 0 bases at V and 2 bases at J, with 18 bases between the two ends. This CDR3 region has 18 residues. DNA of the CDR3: TGCGCCAGCAGTCAATCGTGGTGGGCTCCGGGGCCCACAGATACGCAGTATTTT. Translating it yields CASSQSWWAPGPTDTQYF.

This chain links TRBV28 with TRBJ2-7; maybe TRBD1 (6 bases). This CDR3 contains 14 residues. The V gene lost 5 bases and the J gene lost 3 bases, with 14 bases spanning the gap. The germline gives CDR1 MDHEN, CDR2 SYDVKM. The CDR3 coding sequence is TGTGCCAGCAGTCCCACCCTCAGGGGCTACGAGCAGTACTTC. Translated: CASSPTLRGYEQYF. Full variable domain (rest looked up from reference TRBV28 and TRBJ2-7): DVKVTQSSRYLVKRTGEKVFLECVQDMDHENMFWYRQDPGLGLRLIYFSYDVKMKEKGDIPEGYSVSREKKERFSLILESASTNQTSMYLCASSPTLRGYEQYFGPGTRLTVT.

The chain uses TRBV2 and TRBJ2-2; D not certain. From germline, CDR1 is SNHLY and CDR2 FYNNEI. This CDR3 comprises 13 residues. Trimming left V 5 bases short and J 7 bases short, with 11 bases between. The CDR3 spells CASSRLVSGELFF. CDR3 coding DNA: TGTGCCAGCAGTCGTTTAGTGAGCGGGGAGCTGTTTTTT.

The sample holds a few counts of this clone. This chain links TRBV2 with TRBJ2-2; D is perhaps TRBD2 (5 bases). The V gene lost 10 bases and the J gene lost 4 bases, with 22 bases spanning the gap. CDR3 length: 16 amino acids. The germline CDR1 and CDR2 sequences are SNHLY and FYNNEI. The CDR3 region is CATRGYRGSGTGELFF. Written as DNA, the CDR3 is TGTGCCACCCGAGGGTATCGGGGTTCGGGCACCGGGGAGCTGTTTTTT.

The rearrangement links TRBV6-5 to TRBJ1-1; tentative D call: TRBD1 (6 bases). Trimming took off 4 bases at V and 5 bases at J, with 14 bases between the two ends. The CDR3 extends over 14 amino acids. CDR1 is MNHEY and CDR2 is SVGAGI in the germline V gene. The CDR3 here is CASSWAGARTEAFF. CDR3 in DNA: TGTGCCAGCAGTTGGGCAGGGGCGAGGACTGAAGCTTTCTTT.

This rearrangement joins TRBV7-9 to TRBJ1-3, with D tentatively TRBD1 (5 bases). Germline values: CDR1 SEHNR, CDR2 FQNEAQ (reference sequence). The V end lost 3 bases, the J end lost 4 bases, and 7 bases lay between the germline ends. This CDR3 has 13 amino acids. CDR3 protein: CASSFNRGNTIYF. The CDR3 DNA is TGTGCCAGCAGCTTCAACAGGGGAAACACCATATATTTT.

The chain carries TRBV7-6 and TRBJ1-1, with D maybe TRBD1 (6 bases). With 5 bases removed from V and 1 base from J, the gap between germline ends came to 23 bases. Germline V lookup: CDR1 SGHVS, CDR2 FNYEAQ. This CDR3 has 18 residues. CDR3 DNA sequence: TGTGCCAGCAGCGCTAGGCCCGACATGGACAGCACGAACACTGAAGCTTTCTTT. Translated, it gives CASSARPDMDSTNTEAFF.

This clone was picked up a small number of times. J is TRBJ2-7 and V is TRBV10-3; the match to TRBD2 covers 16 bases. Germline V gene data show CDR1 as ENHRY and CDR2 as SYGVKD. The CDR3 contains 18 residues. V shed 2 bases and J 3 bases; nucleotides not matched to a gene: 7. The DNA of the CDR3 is TGTGCCATCAGTGAGGTCCCGGGACTAGCGGGAGGGGTCTACGAGCAGTACTTC. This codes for CAISEVPGLAGGVYEQYF.

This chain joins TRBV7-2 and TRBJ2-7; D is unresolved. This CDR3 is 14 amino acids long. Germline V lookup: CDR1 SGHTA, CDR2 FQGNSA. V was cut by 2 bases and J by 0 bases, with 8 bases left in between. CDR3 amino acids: CASSLQPPSYEQYF. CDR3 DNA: TGTGCCAGCAGCTTACAGCCTCCCTCCTACGAGCAGTACTTC.

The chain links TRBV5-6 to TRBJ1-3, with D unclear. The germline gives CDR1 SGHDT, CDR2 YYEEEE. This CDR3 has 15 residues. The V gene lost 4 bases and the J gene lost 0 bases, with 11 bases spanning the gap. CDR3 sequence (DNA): TGTGCCAGCAGCCCTCCGGGATACTCTGGAAACACCATATATTTT. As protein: CASSPPGYSGNTIYF.

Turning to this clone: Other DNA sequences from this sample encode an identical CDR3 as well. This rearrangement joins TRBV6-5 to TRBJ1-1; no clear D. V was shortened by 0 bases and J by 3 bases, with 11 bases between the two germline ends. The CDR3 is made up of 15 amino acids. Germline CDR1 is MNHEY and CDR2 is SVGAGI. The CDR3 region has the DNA TGTGCCAGCAGTTACTCGGGGTATAGAGACACTGAAGCTTTCTTT. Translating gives CASSYSGYRDTEAFF.

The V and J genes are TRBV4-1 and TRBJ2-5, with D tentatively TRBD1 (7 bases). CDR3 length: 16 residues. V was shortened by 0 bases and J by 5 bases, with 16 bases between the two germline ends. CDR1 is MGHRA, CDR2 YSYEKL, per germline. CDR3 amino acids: CASSQDWRGRIETQYF. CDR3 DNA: TGCGCCAGCAGCCAAGATTGGAGGGGGCGGATTGAGACCCAGTACTTC.

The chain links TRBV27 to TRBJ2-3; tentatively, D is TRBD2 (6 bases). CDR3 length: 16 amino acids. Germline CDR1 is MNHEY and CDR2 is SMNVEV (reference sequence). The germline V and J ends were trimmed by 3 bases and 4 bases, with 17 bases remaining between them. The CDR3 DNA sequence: TGTGCCAGCAGTTTGCCCGGGACTCTAGGGGCAGATACGCAGTATTTT. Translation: CASSLPGTLGADTQYF.

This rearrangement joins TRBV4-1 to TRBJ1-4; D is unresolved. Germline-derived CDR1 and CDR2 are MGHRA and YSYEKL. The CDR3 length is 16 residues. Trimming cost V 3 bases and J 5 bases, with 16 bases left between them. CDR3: CASSQEGADHNEKLFF. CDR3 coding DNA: TGCGCCAGCAGCCAGGAGGGAGCGGATCACAATGAAAAACTGTTTTTT.

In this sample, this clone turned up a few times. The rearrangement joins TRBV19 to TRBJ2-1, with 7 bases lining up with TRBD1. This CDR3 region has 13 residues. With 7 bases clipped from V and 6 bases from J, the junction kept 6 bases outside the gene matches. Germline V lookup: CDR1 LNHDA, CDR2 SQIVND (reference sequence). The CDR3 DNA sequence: TGTGCCAGTAAAGAGGGGGCGCGCAATGAGCAGTTCTTC. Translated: CASKEGARNEQFF.

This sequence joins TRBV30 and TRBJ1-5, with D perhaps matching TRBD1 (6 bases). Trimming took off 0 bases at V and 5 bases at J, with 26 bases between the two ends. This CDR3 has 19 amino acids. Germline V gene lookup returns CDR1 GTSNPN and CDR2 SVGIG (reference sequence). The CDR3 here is CAWSVPPPRWGRIHQPQHF. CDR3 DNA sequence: TGTGCCTGGAGTGTTCCTCCCCCAAGATGGGGGCGCATCCATCAGCCCCAGCATTTT.

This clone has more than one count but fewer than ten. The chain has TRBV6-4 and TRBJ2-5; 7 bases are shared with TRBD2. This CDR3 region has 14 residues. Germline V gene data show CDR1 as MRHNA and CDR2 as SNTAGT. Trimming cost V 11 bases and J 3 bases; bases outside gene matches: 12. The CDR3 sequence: CAGLTGLGEETQYF. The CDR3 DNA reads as TGTGCCGGACTTACTGGACTAGGTGAAGAGACCCAGTACTTC.

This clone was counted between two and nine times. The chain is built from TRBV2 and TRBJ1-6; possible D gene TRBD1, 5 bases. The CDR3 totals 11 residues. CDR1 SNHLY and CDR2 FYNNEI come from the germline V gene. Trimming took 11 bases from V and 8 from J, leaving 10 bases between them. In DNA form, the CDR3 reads TGTGCCGGGGGAGGGTATTCACCCCTCCACTTT. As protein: CAGGGYSPLHF.

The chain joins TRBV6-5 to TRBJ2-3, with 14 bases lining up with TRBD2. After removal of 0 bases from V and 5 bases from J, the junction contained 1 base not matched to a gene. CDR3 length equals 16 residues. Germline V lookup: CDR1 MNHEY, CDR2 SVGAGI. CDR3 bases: TGTGCCAGCAGTTACTCCGGACTAGCGGGGGGAGATACGCAGTATTTT. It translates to CASSYSGLAGGDTQYF.